The next 32 T cell receptor beta chains were all read from a single sample in a study of shared clonotypes between healthy human individuals. CD45RO-negative, CCR7-selected cells formed the naive CD8 fraction, which excluded terminally differentiated effector memory CD45RA+ cells. Profiled with immunoSEQ multiplex PCR; TCRdb holds only in-frame clones, not every one. The top ten clones hold about 1.7% of a sample with approximately 1.9 million clones, 93% of them seen once. The sequencing input was naive CD8+ T cells from PBMCs. The receptors stem from a man younger than 35 in good health. Some clones in this sample may be carry-over from other donors' samples.

The J gene is TRBJ2-7, the V gene TRBV5-5, with TRBD1 matching over 7 bases. Trimming at V came to 4 bases and at J to 6 bases, leaving 4 bases not matched to a gene. This CDR3 contains 12 residues. Looked up from germline, CDR1 is SGHKS and CDR2 is YYEKEE (reference sequence). The CDR3 reads CASSRGQLEQYF. The CDR3 region has the DNA TGTGCCAGCAGCCGGGGACAGCTCGAGCAGTACTTC.

About this clone itself: The same CDR3 can be traced to other DNA sequences in this sample. The J gene is TRBJ2-7, the V gene TRBV5-1; D call uncertain. Trimming shortened V by 4 bases and J by 1 base, and 3 bases separated the two germline ends. Germline V gives CDR1 SGHRS, CDR2 YFSETQ. This CDR3 comprises 11 residues. The DNA for the CDR3 is TGCGCCAGCAGCCGATCCTACGAGCAGTACTTC. Protein: CASSRSYEQYF. The full variable domain, its missing parts supplied by reference TRBV5-1 and TRBJ2-7, is KAGVTQTPRYLIKTRGQQVTLSCSPISGHRSVSWYQQTPGQGLQFLFEYFSETQRNKGNFPGRFSGRQFSNSRSEMNVSTLELGDSALYLCASSRSYEQYFGPGTRLTVT.

The CDR3 DNA reads as TGCGCCAGCAGCTGGGCGGACGGGGTGGAGACCCAGTACTTC. Amino acids: CASSWADGVETQYF. The chain employs TRBV5-1 and TRBJ2-5; a possible D gene is TRBD2 (5 bases). From germline, CDR1 is SGHRS and CDR2 YFSETQ. V lost 3 bases and J lost 5, with 14 bases in between. The CDR3 has 14 residues. Using reference TRBV5-1 and TRBJ2-5 for the parts outside the CDR3, the full variable domain is KAGVTQTPRYLIKTRGQQVTLSCSPISGHRSVSWYQQTPGQGLQFLFEYFSETQRNKGNFPGRFSGRQFSNSRSEMNVSTLELGDSALYLCASSWADGVETQYFGPGTRLLVL.

The rearrangement uses TRBV7-9 and TRBJ2-2; no firm D call. CDR1 is SEHNR and CDR2 is FQNEAQ in the germline V gene (reference sequence). The germline V and J ends were trimmed by 1 base and 4 bases, with 13 bases remaining between them. The CDR3 loop spans 16 amino acids. Written as DNA, the CDR3 is TGTGCCAGCAGCTTAGGCTTCGGCAGCCTCACCGGGGAGCTGTTTTTT. It codes for CASSLGFGSLTGELFF.

The chain uses TRBV7-2 and TRBJ1-3; D is unclear. Germline CDR1 SGHTA, CDR2 FQGNSA. CDR3 length equals 15 residues. Trimming removed 1 base at V and 0 bases at J, with 7 bases between. The CDR3 DNA reads TGTGCCAGCAGCTTAGAGGACTTCTCTGGAAACACCATATATTTT. Translating it yields CASSLEDFSGNTIYF.

V is TRBV7-2 and J is TRBJ2-7; 13 nucleotides agree with TRBD2. CDR1 and CDR2 from the germline V gene are SGHTA and FQGNSA. Trimming removed 4 bases from V and 2 bases from J; junction bases left unmatched: 2. This CDR3 is 15 amino acids long. CDR3 in DNA: TGTGCCAGCAGCTGGACTAGCGGGGGCACCTACGAGCAGTACTTC. Amino acids: CASSWTSGGTYEQYF.

The chain links TRBV6-6 to TRBJ1-4; D not resolved. The CDR3 consists of 14 residues. CDR1 and CDR2 from the germline V gene are MNHNY and SVGAGI (reference sequence). Trimming took off 2 bases at V and 5 bases at J, with 9 bases between the two ends. The CDR3 region has the DNA TGTGCCAGCAGTTACACGGGGTTAAATGAAAAACTGTTTTTT. Translating gives CASSYTGLNEKLFF.

The chain uses TRBV28 and TRBJ2-7; D possibly uses TRBD1 or TRBD2 (6 bases each). From germline, CDR1 is MDHEN and CDR2 SYDVKM. CDR3 length: 12 residues. Trimming took off 7 bases at V and 5 bases at J, with 12 bases between the two ends. Here the CDR3 DNA reads TGTGCCAGCATCGGGGGCGGGCACGAGCAGTACTTC. This translates into CASIGGGHEQYF.

This clone was counted a few times. The rearrangement joins TRBV11-2 to TRBJ1-1; 7 bases are a match to TRBD1. CDR1 is SGHAT, CDR2 FQNNGV, per germline. V dropped 2 bases and J dropped 0; count of bases not matched to a gene: 3. CDR3 length equals 15 residues. CDR3 loop: CASSLFDRVNTEAFF. The CDR3 nucleotides are TGTGCCAGCAGCTTATTCGACAGGGTGAACACTGAAGCTTTCTTT.

This chain uses TRBV28 with TRBJ2-3; the D gene could be TRBD1 or TRBD2 (5 bases each). Per the germline V gene, CDR1 is MDHEN and CDR2 is SYDVKM. CDR3 length: 16 residues. V lost 6 bases and J lost 2, with 18 bases in between. The CDR3 loop reads CASSTGLFLITDTQYF. The DNA for the CDR3 is TGTGCCAGCAGCACAGGACTCTTCCTAATCACAGATACGCAGTATTTT.

This chain uses TRBV7-9 with TRBJ2-1; the D gene is possibly TRBD2 (7 bases). The V end lost 1 base, the J end lost 4 bases, and 14 bases lay between the germline ends. The CDR3 runs to 16 residues. Germline CDR1 and CDR2: SEHNR and FQNEAQ (reference sequence). This CDR3 reads CASSLVWGGDYNEQFF. CDR3 DNA sequence: TGTGCCAGCAGCTTAGTGTGGGGGGGCGATTACAATGAGCAGTTCTTC.

V is TRBV7-9 and J is TRBJ2-7; TRBD2 is a possible D gene (6 bases). This CDR3 has 14 amino acids. The germline gives CDR1 SEHNR, CDR2 FQNEAQ (reference sequence). Trimming removed 10 bases at V and 0 bases at J, with 16 bases between. Here the CDR3 reads CATGGPGGSYEQYF. The CDR3 nucleotides read TGTGCCACTGGCGGACCCGGGGGCTCCTACGAGCAGTACTTC.

The chain has TRBV27 and TRBJ2-3; a possible D gene is TRBD1 (6 bases). V lost 3 bases and J lost 3, with 22 bases in between. The CDR3 is 18 residues long. CDR1 and CDR2 from the germline V gene are MNHEY and SMNVEV (reference sequence). The CDR3 DNA follows: TGTGCCAGCAGTTTCTTTTATGATCCCAGGGGAAATACAGATACGCAGTATTTT. Its protein is CASSFFYDPRGNTDTQYF.

This chain joins TRBV5-1 and TRBJ2-5; D gene unclear. V was shortened by 0 bases and J by 2 bases, with 8 bases between the two germline ends. The CDR3 is 14 amino acids. The germline V gene encodes CDR1 SGHRS and CDR2 YFSETQ. CDR3 nucleotides: TGCGCCAGCAGCTTGGACACCAGACAAGAGACCCAGTACTTC. It encodes CASSLDTRQETQYF.

This sequence joins TRBV5-1 and TRBJ2-5; D uncertain. Trimming pared 0 bases from V and 2 bases from J, leaving 11 bases between. The CDR3 has 15 amino acids. In germline, CDR1 is SGHRS, CDR2 YFSETQ. The CDR3 DNA sequence: TGCGCCAGCAGCTTGGGAACGGGCCTTCAAGAGACCCAGTACTTC. The encoded protein is CASSLGTGLQETQYF.

This chain connects TRBV28 to TRBJ2-7; D is possibly TRBD1 (6 bases). From germline, CDR1 is MDHEN and CDR2 SYDVKM. The CDR3 has 13 residues. V was cut by 4 bases and J by 3 bases, with 10 bases left in between. The CDR3 DNA reads as TGTGCCAGCAGTTATCAGGGGTACTACGAGCAGTACTTC. This codes for CASSYQGYYEQYF. The entire variable domain, with the rest obtained from reference TRBV28 and TRBJ2-7, is as follows: DVKVTQSSRYLVKRTGEKVFLECVQDMDHENMFWYRQDPGLGLRLIYFSYDVKMKEKGDIPEGYSVSREKKERFSLILESASTNQTSMYLCASSYQGYYEQYFGPGTRLTVT.

The chain joins TRBV29-1 to TRBJ2-7; D perhaps matches TRBD1 (6 bases). The V end lost 4 bases, the J end lost 2 bases, and 15 bases lay between the germline ends. The CDR3 is 14 residues long. Germline CDR1 SQVTM, CDR2 ANQGSEA. CDR3: CSVVSADRTYEQYF. For the CDR3, the DNA is TGCAGCGTTGTCTCGGCCGACAGGACCTACGAGCAGTACTTC.

This clone appeared once. The chain recombines TRBV28 with TRBJ2-3; unclear D gene. V shed 5 bases and J shed 7 bases, with 22 bases lying between them. Germline-derived CDR1 and CDR2 are MDHEN and SYDVKM. The CDR3 extends over 16 amino acids. CDR3 loop: CASSTRLISRTHTQYF. CDR3 nucleotides: TGTGCCAGCAGTACCCGACTGATATCCAGAACCCATACGCAGTATTTT.

This chain connects TRBV7-9 to TRBJ2-1; D might be TRBD1 (6 bases). Per germline, CDR1 SEHNR and CDR2 FQNEAQ (reference sequence). The CDR3 consists of 15 residues. Trimming stripped 2 bases from V and 8 bases from J, with 16 bases between. The CDR3 nucleotides are TGTGCCAGCAGCTTACTTGGGGGCACAGTGGATGAGCAGTTCTTC. The encoded protein is CASSLLGGTVDEQFF.

V gene TRBV29-1 combines with J gene TRBJ2-5; D is possibly TRBD2 (6 bases). There are 13 residues in the CDR3. Trimming removed 7 bases from V and 5 bases from J, with 17 bases in between. Germline CDR1 and CDR2: SQVTM and ANQGSEA. This CDR3 is CSGRDSPRETQYF. The CDR3, as DNA: TGCAGCGGGCGGGATTCCCCCCGGGAGACCCAGTACTTC.

This rearrangement joins TRBV6-5 to TRBJ2-1; D is undetermined. The V gene's germline CDR1 is MNHEY and CDR2 SVGAGI. This CDR3 contains 13 residues. With 3 bases removed from V and 10 bases from J, the gap between germline ends came to 13 bases. In nucleotides, the CDR3 is TGTGCCAGCAGTTATGGACCCCTCGGGGAGCAGTTCTTC. Its translation is CASSYGPLGEQFF.

In the case of this clone: Other DNA sequences of this sample code for an identical CDR3. The chain joins TRBV9 to TRBJ2-4; D gene uncertain. Per the germline V gene, CDR1 is SGDLS and CDR2 is YYNGEE. V dropped 0 bases and J dropped 0 bases, with 7 bases sitting between them. This CDR3 spans 15 amino acids. The CDR3 region is CASSVAGLAKNIQYF. In DNA, the CDR3 is TGTGCCAGCAGCGTAGCTGGGCTAGCCAAAAACATTCAGTACTTC.

The chain joins TRBV30 to TRBJ1-2; D perhaps matches TRBD1 (5 bases). Germline values: CDR1 GTSNPN, CDR2 SVGIG (reference sequence). The V gene lost 0 bases and the J gene lost 4 bases, with 9 bases spanning the gap. The length of the CDR3 is 13 residues. The CDR3 reads CAWSVRGFYGYTF. The CDR3 bases are TGTGCCTGGAGTGTACGGGGGTTCTATGGCTACACCTTC.

V and J are TRBV30 and TRBJ1-4, with D possibly TRBD1 on 6 matching bases. The CDR3 is made up of 14 amino acids. Germline V gene sequence: CDR1 GTSNPN, CDR2 SVGIG (reference sequence). V was clipped by 3 bases and J by 5 bases, with 13 bases between them. CDR3 region: CAWRERGINEKLFF. The CDR3 DNA reads as TGTGCCTGGAGGGAAAGGGGGATCAATGAAAAACTGTTTTTT.

V is TRBV18 and J is TRBJ2-1; 11 bases map to TRBD2. The ends lost 4 bases at V and 9 bases at J; junction bases unmatched: 5. CDR1 is KGHSH, CDR2 LQKENI, per germline. The CDR3 sequence is 14 residues long. CDR3 DNA sequence: TGTGCCAGCTCACTCCTAGCGGGAGGAGGTGAGCAGTTCTTC. This codes for CASSLLAGGGEQFF.

The chain links TRBV7-6 to TRBJ2-7; weak D call: TRBD1 (6 bases). V lost 5 bases to trimming and J lost 7 bases, with 15 bases between them. The germline gives CDR1 SGHVS, CDR2 FNYEAQ. CDR3 size: 13 residues. CDR3: CASSATGSGEQYF. CDR3 sequence (DNA): TGTGCCAGCAGCGCCACAGGGTCGGGGGAGCAGTACTTC.

The chain uses TRBV5-1 and TRBJ2-1; 10 positions agree with TRBD1. The CDR3 is 14 amino acids. V lost 0 bases and J lost 9; bases outside the gene matches: 3. Germline CDR1 and CDR2: SGHRS and YFSETQ. CDR3 nucleotides: TGCGCCAGCAGCTTGGGGACAGGGGGTCTTGAGCAGTTCTTC. Protein: CASSLGTGGLEQFF.

Concerning this clone: Other DNA sequences within the sample encode an identical CDR3. CDR3 in DNA: TGTGCCAGTAGTACCGGGACTAGCGTCCTCGATGAGCAGTTCTTC. Its protein product is CASSTGTSVLDEQFF. J is TRBJ2-1 and V is TRBV19, with TRBD2 matching over 10 bases. The CDR3 has 15 residues. Germline values: CDR1 LNHDA, CDR2 SQIVND (reference sequence). V dropped 4 bases and J dropped 8; count of bases not matched to a gene: 8.

This chain connects TRBV19 to TRBJ2-7; 10 nucleotides line up with TRBD2. Per germline, CDR1 LNHDA and CDR2 SQIVND (reference sequence). The CDR3 consists of 17 residues. Trimming cost V 4 bases and J 0 bases; bases outside gene matches: 9. CDR3 nucleotide sequence: TGTGCCAGTAGTAAGAAGGGACTAGCGTATAGCTCCTACGAGCAGTACTTC. This gives the protein CASSKKGLAYSSYEQYF.

Remarks on this clone: Other DNA sequences of this sample code for an identical CDR3. The chain joins TRBV27 to TRBJ1-5; TRBD1 matches at 12 bases. V trimming: 6 bases; J trimming: 6 bases; junction bases outside the gene matches: 6. The CDR3 runs to 15 residues. Germline values: CDR1 MNHEY, CDR2 SMNVEV (reference sequence). The CDR3 bases are TGTGCCAGCAGCCCCGGGACAGGGGGCCGTCAGCCCCAGCATTTT. It specifies CASSPGTGGRQPQHF.

This chain links TRBV5-8 with TRBJ1-1, with a weak D call TRBD1 (6 bases). V was shortened by 2 bases and J by 7 bases, with 12 bases between the two germline ends. This CDR3 spans 13 amino acids. CDR1 is SGHTS and CDR2 is YDEGEE in the germline V gene. CDR3 loop: CASSFGQSLEAFF. The CDR3 DNA is TGTGCCAGCAGCTTCGGACAGAGCCTTGAAGCTTTCTTT.

On this clone itself: The same CDR3 arises from other DNA sequences in this sample as well. The chain uses TRBV9 and TRBJ2-1, with TRBD2 matching 8 bases. The germline gives CDR1 SGDLS, CDR2 YYNGEE. J lost 4 bases, V lost 0 bases, and 3 bases had no gene match. The length of the CDR3 is 15 residues. The CDR3 loop reads CASSVEGGRYNEQFF. The CDR3 DNA follows: TGTGCCAGCAGCGTAGAGGGCGGGAGGTACAATGAGCAGTTCTTC.